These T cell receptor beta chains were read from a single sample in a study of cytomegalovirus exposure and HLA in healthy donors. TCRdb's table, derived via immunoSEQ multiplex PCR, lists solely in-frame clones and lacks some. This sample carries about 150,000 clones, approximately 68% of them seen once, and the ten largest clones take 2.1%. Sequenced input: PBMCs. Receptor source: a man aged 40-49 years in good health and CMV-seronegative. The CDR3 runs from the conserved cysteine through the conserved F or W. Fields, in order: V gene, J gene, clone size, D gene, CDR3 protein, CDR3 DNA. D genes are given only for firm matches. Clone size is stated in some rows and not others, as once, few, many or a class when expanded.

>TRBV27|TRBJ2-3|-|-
CASSLASTDTQYF
TGTGCCAGCAGTTTGGCTAGCACAGATACGCAGTATTTT
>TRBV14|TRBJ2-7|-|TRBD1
CASSQYQQGVGEQYF
TGTGCCAGCAGCCAGTATCAACAGGGGGTGGGTGAGCAGTACTTC
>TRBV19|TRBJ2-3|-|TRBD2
CASSIGLAESTDTQYF
TGTGCCAGTAGTATAGGACTAGCGGAGAGCACAGATACGCAGTATTTT
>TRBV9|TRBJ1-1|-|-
CASSVTENTEAFF
TGTGCCAGCAGCGTGACAGAGAACACTGAAGCTTTCTTT
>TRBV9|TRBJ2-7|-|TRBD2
CASSVGLSERGGVVYEQYF
TGTGCCAGCAGCGTAGGCCTCTCCGAGCGGGGGGGCGTAGTATACGAGCAGTACTTC
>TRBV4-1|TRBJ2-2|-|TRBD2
CASSQGPPGLAGHSGRAGELFF
TGCGCCAGCAGCCAAGGCCCACCGGGACTAGCGGGGCATTCGGGTCGTGCCGGGGAGCTGTTTTTT
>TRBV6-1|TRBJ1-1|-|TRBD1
CASSSPDRKNTEAFF
TGTGCCAGCAGTTCCCCGGACAGGAAGAACACTGAAGCTTTCTTT
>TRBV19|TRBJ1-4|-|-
CASSTFGDSTTNEKLFF
TGTGCCAGTAGTACCTTCGGGGACTCCACAACTAATGAAAAACTGTTTTTT
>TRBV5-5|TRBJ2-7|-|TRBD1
CASNRGQYEQYF
TGTGCCAGCAACAGGGGTCAATACGAGCAGTACTTC
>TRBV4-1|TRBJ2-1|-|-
CASSQDIRGGITNEQFF
TGCGCCAGCAGCCAAGATATTAGGGGGGGGATTACGAATGAGCAGTTCTTC
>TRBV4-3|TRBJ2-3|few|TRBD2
CASSQGTSGSGDTQYF
TGCGCCAGCAGCCAAGGGACTAGCGGGAGCGGGGATACGCAGTATTTT
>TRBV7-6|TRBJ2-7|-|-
CASSLQVNSYEQYF
TGTGCCAGCAGCCTTCAGGTTAACTCCTACGAGCAGTACTTC
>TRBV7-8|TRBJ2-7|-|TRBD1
CASSLVGRQGATEQYF
TGTGCCAGCAGCTTAGTAGGCCGACAGGGGGCGACCGAGCAGTACTTC
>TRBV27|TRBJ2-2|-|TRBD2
CASRKVAGGPFFGHTGELFF
TGTGCCAGCCGCAAAGTAGCGGGAGGGCCTTTTTTCGGGCACACCGGGGAGCTGTTTTTT
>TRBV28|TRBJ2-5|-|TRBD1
CASGQGPETQYF
TGTGCTTCCGGACAGGGACCAGAGACCCAGTACTTC
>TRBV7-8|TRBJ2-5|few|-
CASSLGGAQETQYF
TGTGCCAGCAGCTTAGGGGGAGCACAAGAGACCCAGTACTTC
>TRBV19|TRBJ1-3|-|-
CASSFGRAAGNTIYF
TGTGCCAGTAGTTTCGGGAGGGCCGCAGGAAACACCATATATTTT
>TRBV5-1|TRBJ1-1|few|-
CASSLVQVGTEAFF
TGCGCCAGCAGCTTGGTACAGGTCGGCACTGAAGCTTTCTTT
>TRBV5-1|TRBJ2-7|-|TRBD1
CASSPGTGGLNEQYF
TGCGCCAGCAGCCCCGGGACAGGGGGCCTAAACGAGCAGTACTTC
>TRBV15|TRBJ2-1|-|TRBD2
CATSRDLLAGGYNEQFF
TGTGCCACCAGCAGAGATCTGTTAGCGGGGGGCTACAATGAGCAGTTCTTC
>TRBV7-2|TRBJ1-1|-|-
CASSLDAGGAFF
TGTGCCAGCAGCTTAGATGCCGGCGGGGCTTTCTTT
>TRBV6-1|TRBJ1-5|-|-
CASSEGHTRRNQPQHF
TGTGCCAGCAGTGAGGGACATACCCGTAGGAATCAGCCCCAGCATTTT
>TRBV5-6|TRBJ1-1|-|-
CASSLVPGLNTEAFF
TGTGCCAGCAGCTTGGTTCCAGGGTTGAACACTGAAGCTTTCTTT
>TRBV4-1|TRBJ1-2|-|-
CASSQGQWGNYGYTF
TGCGCCAGCAGCCAAGGACAGTGGGGAAACTATGGCTACACCTTC
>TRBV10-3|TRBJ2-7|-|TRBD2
CAISQTSGSSYEQYF
TGTGCCATCAGTCAGACTAGCGGGAGCTCCTACGAGCAGTACTTC
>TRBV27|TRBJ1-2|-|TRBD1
CASSPRTGPAGYTF
TGTGCCAGCAGTCCCCGGACAGGACCTGCGGGCTACACCTTC
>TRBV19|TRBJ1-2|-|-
CASSTRDGGYYGYTF
TGTGCCAGTAGTACGAGAGACGGGGGGTACTATGGCTACACCTTC
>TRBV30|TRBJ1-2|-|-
CATRTVYGYGYTF
TGTGCCACCCGGACAGTTTATGGCTATGGCTACACCTTC
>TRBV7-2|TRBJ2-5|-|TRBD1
CASSERTGQETQYF
TGTGCCAGCAGCGAGCGGACAGGACAAGAGACCCAGTACTTC
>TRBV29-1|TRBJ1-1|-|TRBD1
CSVKTGGNTEAFF
TGCAGCGTTAAAACAGGGGGTAACACTGAAGCTTTCTTT
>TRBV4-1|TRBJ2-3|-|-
CASSARLGRGPSTDTQYF
TGCGCCAGCAGCGCCCGTTTGGGCAGGGGTCCTAGCACAGATACGCAGTATTTT
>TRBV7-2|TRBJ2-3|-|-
CASSLSRTVSTDTQYF
TGTGCCAGCAGCTTAAGTAGAACGGTGAGCACAGATACGCAGTATTTT
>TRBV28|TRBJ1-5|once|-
CASSLSTGFWNQPQHF
TGTGCCAGCAGTCTAAGCACAGGGTTTTGGAATCAGCCCCAGCATTTT
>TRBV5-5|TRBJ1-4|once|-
CASSSQPASNEKLFF
TGTGCCAGCAGTTCTCAGCCAGCGTCTAATGAAAAACTGTTTTTT
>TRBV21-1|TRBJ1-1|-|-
CASSKLSGTGGTEAFF
TGTGCCAGCAGCAAACTTTCCGGGACAGGGGGCACTGAAGCTTTCTTT
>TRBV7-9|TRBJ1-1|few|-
CASSLGGRGNTEAFF
TGTGCCAGCAGCTTAGGTGGCAGGGGGAACACTGAAGCTTTCTTT
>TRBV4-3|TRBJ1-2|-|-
CASSQDDRTNYGYTF
TGCGCCAGCAGCCAAGACGACAGAACTAACTATGGCTACACCTTC
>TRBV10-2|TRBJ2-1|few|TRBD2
CASSEKSGRPHEQFF
TGCGCCAGCAGTGAGAAGAGCGGGAGGCCCCATGAGCAGTTCTTC
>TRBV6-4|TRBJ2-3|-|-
CASSDRERGTQYF
TGTGCCAGCAGTGACCGGGAGAGAGGTACGCAGTATTTT
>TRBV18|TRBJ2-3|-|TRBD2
CASSPAGTSGRAAEDTDTQYF
TGTGCCAGCTCACCGGCCGGGACTAGCGGGAGGGCCGCCGAGGACACAGATACGCAGTATTTT
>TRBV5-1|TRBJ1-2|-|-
CASRGARANYGYTF
TGCGCCAGCAGAGGGGCCCGGGCTAACTATGGCTACACCTTC
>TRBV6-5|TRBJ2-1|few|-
CASSYGERYNEQFF
TGTGCCAGCAGTTATGGGGAGCGCTACAATGAGCAGTTCTTC
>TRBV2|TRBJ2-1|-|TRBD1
CASSPDRSSYNEQFF
TGTGCCAGCAGCCCGGACAGGAGCTCCTACAATGAGCAGTTCTTC
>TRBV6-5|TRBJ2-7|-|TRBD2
CASSRGLAGPGEQYF
TGTGCCAGCAGTCGAGGACTAGCGGGGCCGGGGGAGCAGTACTTC
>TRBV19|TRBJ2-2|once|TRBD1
CASTLWETGGTGELFF
TGTGCCAGTACCCTTTGGGAGACAGGGGGAACCGGGGAGCTGTTTTTT
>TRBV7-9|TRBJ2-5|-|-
CASSLGGQGIGQETQYF
TGTGCCAGCAGCTTAGGGGGGCAGGGAATCGGCCAAGAGACCCAGTACTTC
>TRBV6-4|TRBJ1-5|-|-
CASSPTGGNQPQHF
TGTGCCAGCAGTCCTACTGGGGGGAATCAGCCCCAGCATTTT
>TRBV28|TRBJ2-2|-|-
CASSRTGELFF
TGTGCCAGCTCCCGCACCGGGGAGCTGTTTTTT
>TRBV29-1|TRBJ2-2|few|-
CSVDSNRGPTGELFF
TGCAGCGTTGATTCGAATAGGGGTCCCACCGGGGAGCTGTTTTTT
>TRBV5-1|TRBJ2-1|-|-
CASSLAPGASGSYNEQFF
TGCGCCAGCAGCTTGGCCCCAGGGGCCTCCGGGTCCTACAATGAGCAGTTCTTC
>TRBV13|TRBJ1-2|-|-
CASSQGGVYGYTF
TGTGCCAGCAGCCAAGGGGGGGTCTATGGCTACACCTTC
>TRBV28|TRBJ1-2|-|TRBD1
CASSNGQDYGYTF
TGTGCCAGCAGCAACGGACAGGACTATGGCTACACCTTC
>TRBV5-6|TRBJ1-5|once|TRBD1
CASSGGTGSNQPQHF
TGTGCCAGCAGCGGGGGGACAGGTAGCAATCAGCCCCAGCATTTT
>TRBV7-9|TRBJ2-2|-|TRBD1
CASRPGQLTGELFF
TGTGCCAGCAGACCGGGACAGTTAACCGGGGAGCTGTTTTTT
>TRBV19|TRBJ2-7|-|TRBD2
CASSMGASGSYEQYF
TGTGCCAGTAGTATGGGGGCTAGCGGGAGTTACGAGCAGTACTTC
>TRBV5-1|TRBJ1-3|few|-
CASSEKPAGNSGNTIYF
TGCGCCAGCAGCGAAAAACCCGCAGGAAACTCTGGAAACACCATATATTTT
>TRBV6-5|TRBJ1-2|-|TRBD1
CASSYHRGDGYPF
TGTGCCAGCAGTTACCACAGGGGCGATGGCTACCCCTTC
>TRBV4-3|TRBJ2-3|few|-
CASSQGTGVADTQYF
TGCGCCAGCAGCCAAGGGACGGGAGTGGCAGATACGCAGTATTTT
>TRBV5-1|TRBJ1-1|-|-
CASSLERNTEAFF
TGCGCCAGCAGCTTGGAGAGAAACACTGAAGCTTTCTTT